Reported below is one T cell receptor (beta chain). CDR1 and CDR2 from the germline V gene are MRHNA and SNTAGT. V dropped 3 bases and J dropped 1; count of bases not matched to a gene: 0. The CDR3 has 15 residues. The sample originates from a study of T cell changes during pregnancy in multiple sclerosis. The data were produced by immunoSEQ multiplex PCR, yet TCRdb's version contains in-frame clones alone and is incomplete. The sample lists under 15,000 clones, 88% seen once, with about 8.1% in the top ten. The chain is built from TRBV6-4 and TRBJ2-2, with 9 bases lining up with TRBD1. The sequenced sample was CD8+ T cells from peripheral blood mononuclear cells, obtained in the first trimester of pregnancy. The sequence came from a female donor with multiple sclerosis, enrolled in a pregnancy study. CDR3 protein: CASSEGQGNTGELFF. DNA for the CDR3: TGTGCCAGCAGTGAGGGACAGGGGAACACCGGGGAGCTGTTTTTT.